This T cell receptor (beta chain) was sequenced during a study of T cells in narcolepsy. Sequencing used immunoSEQ multiplex PCR; TCRdb keeps in-frame clones, though not all of them. The profile shows tens of thousands of clones, roughly 86% of them singletons. This CDR3 region has 20 residues. CDR1 is LNHDA, CDR2 SQIVND, per germline (reference sequence). This clone is a singleton in its sample. Its antigen is undetermined. At one of its ends the junction is not consistent with the germline gene, which may arise from a read error. Other DNA sequences in this specimen translate into the identical CDR3. Overall study results and limits: Autoreactive HCRT-specific and TRIB2-specific clonotypes were marked in same-patient CSF-versus-blood CD4+ comparisons.

Sequencing was done on a sample of memory (CD45RA-) CD4+ T cells from blood. The V and J genes are TRBV19 and TRBJ2-1, with 11 bases matching TRBD2. This clonotype was obtained from a human donor in good health. This chain's CDR3 is CASSLRAQLAGGSSYNEQFF. The CDR3 nucleotides read TGTGCCAGTAGCCTCCGGGCCCAGCTAGCGGGGGGAAGCTCCTACAATGAACAGTTCTTC. The full variable domain, with the rest looked up from reference TRBV19 and TRBJ2-1, is DGGITQSPKYLFRKEGQNVTLSCEQNLNHDAMYWYRQDPGQGLRLIYYSQIVNDFQKGDIAEGYSVSREKKESFPLTVTSAQKNPTAFYLCASSLRAQLAGGSSYNEQFFGPGTRLTVL.